This is a list of T cell receptor beta chains from one sample in a study of cytomegalovirus exposure and HLA in healthy donors. Some clones are missing from TCRdb's copy, which holds only in-frame ones; the method was immunoSEQ multiplex PCR. Of approximately 200,000 clones in the sample, roughly four fifths were seen once. The sample was PBMCs. The receptor set was obtained from a woman aged 25 to 39 in good health and CMV-seropositive. CDR3s include the opening cysteine and the closing phenylalanine or tryptophan. Fields, in order: V gene, clone size, J gene, D gene, CDR3 DNA, CDR3 protein. The D gene is left open where the match is weak. Clone size is not always given. Where it is, it says once, few, many or a class for expanded clones.

v_call: TRBV5-4
clone_size: -
j_call: TRBJ2-1
d_call: TRBD2
cdr3_nt: TGTGCCAGCAGCCCGGGACTAGCGGGAGTGTTAGGCAATGAGCAGTTCTTC
cdr3_aa: CASSPGLAGVLGNEQFF

v_call: TRBV27
clone_size: -
j_call: TRBJ2-6
d_call: TRBD1
cdr3_nt: TGTGCCAGCAGTTCGCCGTCGACAGGGGTTTTTGGGGCCAACGTCCTGACTTTC
cdr3_aa: CASSSPSTGVFGANVLTF

v_call: TRBV6-1
clone_size: once
j_call: TRBJ1-3
d_call: TRBD1
cdr3_nt: TGTGCCAGCAGTGCAACAGGGGGAGGTGGAAACACCATATATTTT
cdr3_aa: CASSATGGGGNTIYF

v_call: TRBV10-3
clone_size: -
j_call: TRBJ1-3
d_call: TRBD1
cdr3_nt: TGTGCCATCAGTCAAGGACAGGGACTGCCTGGAAACACCATATATTTT
cdr3_aa: CAISQGQGLPGNTIYF

v_call: TRBV11-2
clone_size: -
j_call: TRBJ2-7
d_call: TRBD1
cdr3_nt: TGTGCCAGCAGCTCACCTCCGACAGGGCACTACGAGCAGTACTTC
cdr3_aa: CASSSPPTGHYEQYF

v_call: TRBV18
clone_size: -
j_call: TRBJ2-7
d_call: -
cdr3_nt: TGTGCCAGCTCACCACTGCCGGGAGTGGACGAGCAGTACTTC
cdr3_aa: CASSPLPGVDEQYF

v_call: TRBV7-9
clone_size: -
j_call: TRBJ2-7
d_call: TRBD1
cdr3_nt: TGTTCCAGCAGCTCCGGACAGGGGGCTGGCGAGCAGTACTTC
cdr3_aa: CSSSSGQGAGEQYF

v_call: TRBV19
clone_size: -
j_call: TRBJ2-1
d_call: -
cdr3_nt: TGTGCCAGTAGTTTCGCCGGGGGTGAGCAGTTCTTC
cdr3_aa: CASSFAGGEQFF

v_call: TRBV7-8
clone_size: -
j_call: TRBJ1-3
d_call: TRBD1
cdr3_nt: TGTGCCAGCAGCTTATTTGGGACAGGGGGAAACACCATATATTTT
cdr3_aa: CASSLFGTGGNTIYF

v_call: TRBV13
clone_size: -
j_call: TRBJ2-7
d_call: TRBD2
cdr3_nt: TGTGCCAGCAGCTCCAGCGGGAGGGACGAGCAGTACTTC
cdr3_aa: CASSSSGRDEQYF

v_call: TRBV2
clone_size: -
j_call: TRBJ2-2
d_call: TRBD2
cdr3_nt: TGTGCCAGCAGGGCTACTAGCGTCGGGGAGCTGTTTTTT
cdr3_aa: CASRATSVGELFF

v_call: TRBV28
clone_size: -
j_call: TRBJ1-2
d_call: TRBD1
cdr3_nt: TGTGCCAGCAGTCCTCCCCCGGCAGGGGGCGACTATGGCTACACCTTC
cdr3_aa: CASSPPPAGGDYGYTF

v_call: TRBV5-1
clone_size: -
j_call: TRBJ2-1
d_call: -
cdr3_nt: TGCGCCAGCAGACGGGACTCTGATGAGCAGTTCTTC
cdr3_aa: CASRRDSDEQFF

v_call: TRBV28
clone_size: -
j_call: TRBJ1-1
d_call: TRBD1
cdr3_nt: TGTGCCAGCAGCCCAGGGGGCCCGAACACTGAAGCTTTCTTT
cdr3_aa: CASSPGGPNTEAFF

v_call: TRBV7-2
clone_size: -
j_call: TRBJ1-6
d_call: -
cdr3_nt: TGTGCCAGCAGCTTAGCACAGGGTGCGGGCTCACCCCTCCACTTT
cdr3_aa: CASSLAQGAGSPLHF

v_call: TRBV7-9
clone_size: few
j_call: TRBJ2-2
d_call: TRBD2
cdr3_nt: TGTGCCAGCAGCTACGGACTAGCGGGAGAAGCTAGGGAGCTGTTTTTT
cdr3_aa: CASSYGLAGEARELFF

v_call: TRBV6-5
clone_size: few
j_call: TRBJ1-2
d_call: TRBD1
cdr3_nt: TGTGCCTGCCAGGGGGCACTGAACTATGGCTACACCTTC
cdr3_aa: CACQGALNYGYTF

v_call: TRBV7-6
clone_size: once
j_call: TRBJ2-4
d_call: TRBD2
cdr3_nt: TGTGCCAGCAGCTTGCGGGAGGGGCTAAAAAACATTCAGTACTTC
cdr3_aa: CASSLREGLKNIQYF

v_call: TRBV11-2
clone_size: -
j_call: TRBJ2-7
d_call: -
cdr3_nt: TGTGCCAGCAGCCGACTCAACGAGCAGTACTTC
cdr3_aa: CASSRLNEQYF

v_call: TRBV25-1
clone_size: -
j_call: TRBJ1-1
d_call: -
cdr3_nt: TGTGCCAGCAGTGACCCGGGGGGGTCTTACACTGAAGCTTTCTTT
cdr3_aa: CASSDPGGSYTEAFF

v_call: TRBV28
clone_size: -
j_call: TRBJ1-1
d_call: -
cdr3_nt: TGTGCCAGCAGCCGTGCTACGAACACTGAAGCTTTCTTT
cdr3_aa: CASSRATNTEAFF

v_call: TRBV14
clone_size: -
j_call: TRBJ2-5
d_call: TRBD2
cdr3_nt: TGTGCCAGCAGCCCCAGACTAGCGGGAGGAGGCGGAGAGACCCAGTACTTC
cdr3_aa: CASSPRLAGGGGETQYF

v_call: TRBV9
clone_size: -
j_call: TRBJ2-3
d_call: TRBD2
cdr3_nt: TGTGCCAGCAGCTCCACCCTAGCGGGGAGAGGGACAGATACGCAGTATTTT
cdr3_aa: CASSSTLAGRGTDTQYF

v_call: TRBV7-6
clone_size: -
j_call: TRBJ2-7
d_call: TRBD1
cdr3_nt: TGTGCCAGCAGCTTAGGAACAGGGGTGAGGAACGAGCAGTACTTC
cdr3_aa: CASSLGTGVRNEQYF

v_call: TRBV4-1
clone_size: -
j_call: TRBJ1-1
d_call: -
cdr3_nt: TGCGCCAGCAGCCAAGATAGTCAACCGAACACTGAAGCTTTCTTT
cdr3_aa: CASSQDSQPNTEAFF

v_call: TRBV21-1
clone_size: -
j_call: TRBJ1-1
d_call: -
cdr3_nt: TGTGCCAGCAGCAACAGGGGAGCCACTGAAGCTTTCTTT
cdr3_aa: CASSNRGATEAFF

v_call: TRBV7-9
clone_size: -
j_call: TRBJ1-1
d_call: -
cdr3_nt: TGTGCCAGCAGCTCCGGGTACACTGAAGCTTTCTTT
cdr3_aa: CASSSGYTEAFF

v_call: TRBV18
clone_size: -
j_call: TRBJ2-4
d_call: -
cdr3_nt: TGTGCCAGCTCACCCGCGGCTACCAAAAACATTCAGTACTTC
cdr3_aa: CASSPAATKNIQYF

v_call: TRBV7-9
clone_size: -
j_call: TRBJ1-2
d_call: -
cdr3_nt: TGTGCCAGCACCTTTAACGGTGGCTACACCTTC
cdr3_aa: CASTFNGGYTF

v_call: TRBV11-2
clone_size: -
j_call: TRBJ1-1
d_call: TRBD1
cdr3_nt: TGTGCCAGCAGCTTAAGACAGGGAAACACTGAAGCTTTCTTT
cdr3_aa: CASSLRQGNTEAFF

v_call: TRBV27
clone_size: once
j_call: TRBJ2-2
d_call: TRBD1
cdr3_nt: TGTGCCAGCAGCCCCGGGACAGGGCCTACCGGGGAGCTGTTTTTT
cdr3_aa: CASSPGTGPTGELFF

v_call: TRBV19
clone_size: few
j_call: TRBJ2-3
d_call: TRBD2
cdr3_nt: TGTGCCAGTAGTGCGGGACTAGCGGGAGGGCGCCTCGGGACAGATACGCAGTATTTT
cdr3_aa: CASSAGLAGGRLGTDTQYF

v_call: TRBV27
clone_size: -
j_call: TRBJ2-7
d_call: -
cdr3_nt: TGTGCCAGCAGCCTGGGACGGGGGAACTACGAGCAGTACTTC
cdr3_aa: CASSLGRGNYEQYF

v_call: TRBV27
clone_size: few
j_call: TRBJ1-5
d_call: TRBD1
cdr3_nt: TGTGCCAGCAGTCTACAGGGGAAACAGCCCCAGCATTTT
cdr3_aa: CASSLQGKQPQHF

v_call: TRBV27
clone_size: -
j_call: TRBJ2-7
d_call: -
cdr3_nt: TGTGCCAGCAGTTCCTCCTCCTACGAGCAGTACTTC
cdr3_aa: CASSSSSYEQYF

v_call: TRBV5-4
clone_size: -
j_call: TRBJ2-7
d_call: -
cdr3_nt: TGTGCCAGCAGCCCCCGGGACAAGCGCGACGAGCAGTACTTC
cdr3_aa: CASSPRDKRDEQYF

v_call: TRBV19
clone_size: -
j_call: TRBJ2-5
d_call: TRBD1
cdr3_nt: TGTGCCAGTAGCACGACAGGGGTTGGAGGGACCCAGTACTTC
cdr3_aa: CASSTTGVGGTQYF

v_call: TRBV7-8
clone_size: -
j_call: TRBJ1-5
d_call: -
cdr3_nt: TGTGCCAGCAGCCATGGGACTGTCTCTACTAGCAATCAGCCCCAGCATTTT
cdr3_aa: CASSHGTVSTSNQPQHF

v_call: TRBV5-1
clone_size: -
j_call: TRBJ2-7
d_call: -
cdr3_nt: TGCGCCAGCAGCCAAGAGACAGGCAGCGAGCAGTACTTC
cdr3_aa: CASSQETGSEQYF

v_call: TRBV6-4
clone_size: -
j_call: TRBJ1-3
d_call: TRBD1
cdr3_nt: TGTGCCAGCAGTACAGGGGTCGGAAACACCATATATTTT
cdr3_aa: CASSTGVGNTIYF

v_call: TRBV7-9
clone_size: -
j_call: TRBJ2-5
d_call: -
cdr3_nt: TGTGCCAGCAGCTCTACTTTGACCGGGGACCAAGAGACCCAGTACTTC
cdr3_aa: CASSSTLTGDQETQYF